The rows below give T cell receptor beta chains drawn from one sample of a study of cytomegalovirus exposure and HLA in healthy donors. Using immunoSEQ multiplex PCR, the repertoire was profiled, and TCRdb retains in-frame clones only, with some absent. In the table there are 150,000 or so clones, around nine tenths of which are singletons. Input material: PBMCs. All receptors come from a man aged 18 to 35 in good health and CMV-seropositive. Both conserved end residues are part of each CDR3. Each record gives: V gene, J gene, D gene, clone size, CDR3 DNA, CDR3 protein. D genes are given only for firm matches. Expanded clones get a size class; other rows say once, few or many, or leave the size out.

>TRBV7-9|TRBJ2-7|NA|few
TGTGCCAGCAGCTTATGGGCGGGTGTTAGCTCCTACGAGCAGTACTTC
CASSLWAGVSSYEQYF
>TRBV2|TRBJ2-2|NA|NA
TGTGCCAGCAAATGGGCTACGAACACCGGGGAGCTGTTTTTT
CASKWATNTGELFF
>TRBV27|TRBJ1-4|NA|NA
TGTGCCAGCAGTTTTGGGGGGACTAATGAAAAACTGTTTTTT
CASSFGGTNEKLFF
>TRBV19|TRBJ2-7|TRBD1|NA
TGTGCCAGTAGTATGAGGACAGGCTCCTACGAGCAGTACTTC
CASSMRTGSYEQYF
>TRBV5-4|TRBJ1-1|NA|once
TGTGCCAGCAGCTTGAGGGGGAACACTGAAGCTTTCTTT
CASSLRGNTEAFF
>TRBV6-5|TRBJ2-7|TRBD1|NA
TGTGCCAGCAGTCCCTCCGGGACAGGGGCCTACGAGCAGTACTTC
CASSPSGTGAYEQYF
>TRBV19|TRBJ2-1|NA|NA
TGTGCCAGTAGCTCCTGGGGAGTTTCTGGTGTGCAGTTCTTC
CASSSWGVSGVQFF
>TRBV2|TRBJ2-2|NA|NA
TGTGCCAGCAGCGACAGAGATGCCACCGGGGAGCTGTTTTTT
CASSDRDATGELFF
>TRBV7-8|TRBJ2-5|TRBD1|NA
TGTGCCAGCAGCTTAGCGTTCGGACAGGGGCAAGAGACCCAGTACTTC
CASSLAFGQGQETQYF
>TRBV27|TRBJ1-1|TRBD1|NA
TGTGCCAGCAGACACCTACCGGGACAGCACACTGAAGCTTTCTTT
CASRHLPGQHTEAFF
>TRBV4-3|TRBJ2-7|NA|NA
TGCGCCAGCAGCCAAGAGGTTTCGAGGCCCTACGAGCAGTACTTC
CASSQEVSRPYEQYF
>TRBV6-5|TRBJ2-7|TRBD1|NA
TGTGCCAGCAGGAAACAGGGGGCGCGTCCTGACGAGCAGTACTTC
CASRKQGARPDEQYF
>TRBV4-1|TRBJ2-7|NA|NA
TGCGCCAGCAGCCAAGGGACAGCGAGCTACGAGCAGTACTTC
CASSQGTASYEQYF
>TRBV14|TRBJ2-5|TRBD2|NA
TGTGCCAGCAGCCCAAGTTTTAGCGGGGGATACCAAGAGACCCAGTACTTC
CASSPSFSGGYQETQYF
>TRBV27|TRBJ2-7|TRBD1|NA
TGTGCCAGCAGTCAACGGCCGGGACAGGGATACGAGCAGTACTTC
CASSQRPGQGYEQYF
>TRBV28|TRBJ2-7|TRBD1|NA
TGTGCCAGCATCCCAATCTCGGGGACAGGGGGCCCCTACGAGCAGTACTTC
CASIPISGTGGPYEQYF